The 20 T cell receptor beta chains presented below share a single source sample, sequenced in a study of long-term antiretroviral therapy in people with HIV. The run of the v3.0 immunoSEQ assay was at survey level. Some clones are missing from TCRdb's copy, which holds only in-frame ones; the method was immunoSEQ multiplex PCR. In the table there are tens of thousands of clones, roughly 90% of which are singletons. The sequencing here drew on unsorted PBMCs, taken 2 years after starting antiretroviral therapy. These TCRs come from a man aged 45 to 65 with HIV.

The chain links TRBV28 to TRBJ2-1; 10 nucleotides line up with TRBD2. The CDR3 has 17 residues. The V and J ends lost 5 bases and 5 bases, in that order; junction bases with no gene match: 12. CDR1 is MDHEN and CDR2 is SYDVKM in the germline V gene. CDR3 in amino acids: CASSLLTSGISHNEQFF. The CDR3 DNA sequence: TGTGCCAGCAGTCTACTAACTAGCGGGATTAGTCACAATGAGCAGTTCTTC.

The chain is built from TRBV9 and TRBJ1-2; perhaps TRBD1 as D (6 bases). The CDR3 loop spans 17 amino acids. V dropped 4 bases and J dropped 1 base, with 20 bases sitting between them. Germline V CDR1 and CDR2: SGDLS, YYNGEE. CDR3 loop: CASSSRRTDSINYGYTF. CDR3 DNA: TGTGCCAGCAGCTCACGCCGGACAGACTCCATTAACTATGGCTACACCTTC.

The rearrangement links TRBV4-3 to TRBJ2-2, with a tentative D call TRBD1 (6 bases). The germline V gene has CDR1 LGHNA and CDR2 YSLEER. The CDR3 extends over 19 amino acids. V was trimmed by 2 bases and J by 4 bases, leaving 23 bases between them. CDR3 bases: TGCGCCAGCAGCCAATTAAGTCCCGGACAGATTCAATTCACCGGGGAGCTGTTTTTT. This encodes CASSQLSPGQIQFTGELFF.

This chain uses TRBV19 with TRBJ1-2, with a possible D match to TRBD1 (5 bases). Germline V lookup: CDR1 LNHDA, CDR2 SQIVND (reference sequence). CDR3 size: 13 residues. Between the trimmed V and J ends, which lost 1 base and 8 bases, there was a span of 11 bases. For the CDR3, the DNA is TGTGCCAGTAGTATAGGCGAGAGGGACGGCTACACCTTC. Translation gives CASSIGERDGYTF. Drawing the rest from reference TRBV19 and TRBJ1-2, the complete variable domain is DGGITQSPKYLFRKEGQNVTLSCEQNLNHDAMYWYRQDPGQGLRLIYYSQIVNDFQKGDIAEGYSVSREKKESFPLTVTSAQKNPTAFYLCASSIGERDGYTFGSGTRLTVV.

The chain uses TRBV19 and TRBJ2-3; D is ambiguous. The V end lost 7 bases, the J end lost 0 bases, and 11 bases lay between the germline ends. The CDR3 contains 14 residues. The germline V gene has CDR1 LNHDA and CDR2 SQIVND (reference sequence). The CDR3 loop reads CASTQTGSTDTQYF. The CDR3 DNA reads as TGTGCCAGTACCCAAACCGGGAGCACAGATACGCAGTATTTT.

The CDR3 loop reads CASSLNHNQPQHF. CDR3 in DNA: TGTGCCAGCAGCTTAAATCACAATCAGCCCCAGCATTTT. The chain carries TRBV7-2 and TRBJ1-5; D is uncertain. The CDR3 is 13 amino acids. Between the trimmed V and J ends, which lost 2 bases and 3 bases, there was a span of 5 bases. Germline V CDR1 and CDR2: SGHTA, FQGNSA. Filled out from reference TRBV7-2 and TRBJ1-5, the complete variable domain reads GAGVSQSPSNKVTEKGKDVELRCDPISGHTALYWYRQSLGQGLEFLIYFQGNSAPDKSGLPSDRFSAERTGGSVSTLTIQRTQQEDSAVYLCASSLNHNQPQHFGDGTRLSIL.

V is TRBV5-1 and J is TRBJ1-5; 7 nucleotides align to TRBD1. With V trimmed by 0 bases and J by 5 bases, 5 bases remained unmatched. The CDR3 has 15 residues. CDR1 is SGHRS and CDR2 is YFSETQ in the germline V gene. The CDR3 sequence: CASSLEPQGDQPQHF. The CDR3 DNA reads as TGCGCCAGCAGCTTGGAACCCCAGGGGGATCAGCCCCAGCATTTT.

This clone was detected a few times. The chain links TRBV11-2 to TRBJ1-1; the D is unclear. The CDR3 contains 14 residues. Looked up from germline, CDR1 is SGHAT and CDR2 is FQNNGV. Trimming removed 5 bases from V and 0 bases from J, with 10 bases in between. CDR3 region: CASSLGRMNTEAFF. CDR3 sequence (DNA): TGTGCCAGCAGCCTAGGACGGATGAACACTGAAGCTTTCTTT.

CDR3 nucleotides: TGTGCCAGCAGTTTCCGCGGCCAGCTCCAAGAGACCCAGTACTTC. Its protein product is CASSFRGQLQETQYF. The chain couples TRBV27 to TRBJ2-5, with no clear D. Per germline, CDR1 MNHEY and CDR2 SMNVEV (reference sequence). Trimming pared 3 bases from V and 1 base from J, leaving 12 bases between. The CDR3 totals 15 residues.

This chain connects TRBV2 to TRBJ1-2, with D perhaps TRBD1 (5 bases). The V gene lost 7 bases and the J gene lost 4 bases, with 19 bases spanning the gap. The CDR3 loop spans 15 amino acids. CDR1 is SNHLY, CDR2 FYNNEI, per germline. The CDR3 is CASTLGRGSGYGYTF. CDR3 DNA sequence: TGTGCCAGCACTTTAGGGCGGGGCAGTGGCTATGGCTACACCTTC.

V and J are TRBV6-5 and TRBJ1-5; D is unresolved. CDR1 and CDR2 from the germline V gene are MNHEY and SVGAGI. The CDR3 spans 16 residues. The germline V and J ends were trimmed by 0 bases and 10 bases, with 19 bases remaining between them. In DNA form, the CDR3 reads TGTGCCAGCAGTTACTCGAGGCCACTGGGAAACAACCCCCAGCATTTT. It is translated as CASSYSRPLGNNPQHF.

The chain employs TRBV7-9 and TRBJ1-1, with 7 nucleotides matching TRBD1. This CDR3 has 19 residues. Germline V gene lookup returns CDR1 SEHNR and CDR2 FQNEAQ (reference sequence). V was clipped by 5 bases and J by 1 base; unmatched bases: 19. This chain's CDR3 is CASSPRLGLQGRGNTEAFF. In DNA form, the CDR3 reads TGTGCCAGCAGCCCTAGGCTGGGTTTACAGGGGCGTGGGAACACTGAAGCTTTCTTT. The full variable domain, in which reference TRBV7-9 and TRBJ1-1 provide the parts outside the CDR3, is DTGVSQNPRHKITKRGQNVTFRCDPISEHNRLYWYRQTLGQGPEFLTYFQNEAQLEKSRLLSDRFSAERPKGSFSTLEIQRTEQGDSAMYLCASSPRLGLQGRGNTEAFFGQGTRLTVV.

The chain joins TRBV5-1 to TRBJ1-5, with a possible D match to TRBD1 (5 bases). The CDR3 sequence is 18 residues long. V lost 2 bases to trimming and J lost 0 bases, with 18 bases between them. Per the germline V gene, CDR1 is SGHRS and CDR2 is YFSETQ. DNA of the CDR3: TGCGCCAGCAGCTTTGGGCCCTCTGGGGCATATAGCAATCAGCCCCAGCATTTT. It specifies CASSFGPSGAYSNQPQHF.

CDR3 residues: CASSLATQWAYEQYF. CDR3 in DNA: TGTGCCAGCAGCTTAGCAACTCAGTGGGCCTACGAGCAGTACTTC. This rearrangement joins TRBV7-9 to TRBJ2-7; D ambiguous. Germline CDR1 SEHNR, CDR2 FQNEAQ (reference sequence). This CDR3 region has 15 residues. V was cut by 0 bases and J by 2 bases, with 11 bases left in between.

The chain links TRBV5-1 to TRBJ2-3, with TRBD1 identical over 9 bases. CDR1 SGHRS and CDR2 YFSETQ come from the germline V gene. V shed 2 bases, J shed 5 bases, and the junction held 3 bases outside the gene matches. CDR3 length: 14 residues. The CDR3 DNA is TGCGCCAGCAGCTTACAGGGGGCGGTAGATACGCAGTATTTT. It is translated as CASSLQGAVDTQYF.

The V gene is TRBV6-1, the J gene TRBJ2-1, with a weak D call TRBD2 (5 bases). Germline V gene sequence: CDR1 MNHNS, CDR2 SASEGT. The CDR3 covers 16 residues. V lost 4 bases and J 3 bases, leaving 16 bases between the germline ends. This CDR3 reads CASSATRYNRYNEQFF. CDR3 bases: TGTGCCAGCAGTGCTACTAGGTATAACCGCTACAATGAGCAGTTCTTC.

This rearrangement joins TRBV18 to TRBJ1-5, with D tentatively TRBD1 (5 bases). Germline values: CDR1 KGHSH, CDR2 LQKENI. Trimming pared 0 bases from V and 0 bases from J, leaving 12 bases between. CDR3 size: 17 residues. CDR3 in amino acids: CASSPPQTAGSNQPQHF. The CDR3, as DNA: TGTGCCAGCTCACCACCCCAGACAGCAGGTAGCAATCAGCCCCAGCATTTT.

The chain combines TRBV9 with TRBJ2-3, with 8 bases identical to TRBD2. The CDR3 runs to 16 residues. Germline V lookup: CDR1 SGDLS, CDR2 YYNGEE. J lost 6 bases, V lost 3 bases, and 12 bases had no gene match. DNA of the CDR3: TGTGCCAGCAGCGGGGTTAGCGGGGCCCCTCGGGATACGCAGTATTTT. This sequence encodes CASSGVSGAPRDTQYF.

This clone was detected only a few times. The V call is TRBV6-6, the J call TRBJ2-7; D remains ambiguous. The CDR3 length is 12 residues. Deletions cut 6 bases from V and 7 bases from J, with 13 bases between. Germline V CDR1 and CDR2: MNHNY, SVGAGI (reference sequence). CDR3 DNA sequence: TGTGCCAGCAGAACCTCTTTGGGGGAGCAGTACTTC. This translates into CASRTSLGEQYF.

The chain employs TRBV11-2 and TRBJ2-7; D gene uncertain. CDR1 and CDR2 (germline): SGHAT, FQNNGV. With 3 bases removed from V and 5 bases from J, the gap between germline ends came to 11 bases. The CDR3 extends over 13 amino acids. CDR3 residues: CASSFSLGNEQYF. Written as DNA, the CDR3 is TGTGCCAGCAGCTTCTCCCTTGGGAACGAGCAGTACTTC.